The 18 T cell receptor beta chains below were found in one sample sequenced in a study of T cells in Graves' hyperthyroidism and ophthalmopathy. TCR beta CDR3 region amplification was performed from RNA transcripts. The primer set for the first-round RT-PCR of the TCR CDR3 was HTBI. TCRdb itself ran the multiplex PCR reads through MiXCR, one entry per CDR3 protein. Of more than 95,000 distinct CDR3 sequences listed, 47% are singletons. Specimen: blood. The origin of the receptors is a man in his forties with Graves' hyperthyroidism.

Many counts were recorded for this clonotype. This sequence joins TRBV28 and TRBJ2-7; tentatively, D is TRBD2 (6 bases). V was clipped by 8 bases and J by 3 bases, with 14 bases between them. The CDR3 is 13 residues long. The V gene's germline CDR1 is MDHEN and CDR2 SYDVKM. CDR3 in amino acids: CASFTGLNYEQYF. CDR3 nucleotide sequence: TGTGCCAGCTTTACGGGACTCAACTACGAGCAGTACTTC.

This clonotype was recorded many times. The genes are TRBV9 and TRBJ1-2, with D hard to call. Germline V CDR1 and CDR2: SGDLS, YYNGEE. Trimming cost V 3 bases and J 7 bases, with 10 bases left between them. This CDR3 has 12 amino acids. For the CDR3, the DNA is TGTGCCAGCAGCGGGCAGAGCGGTGGCTACACCTTC. Translation: CASSGQSGGYTF.

The chain has TRBV7-3 and TRBJ2-5, with a tentative D call TRBD1 (6 bases). CDR1 and CDR2 (germline): SGHTA, FQGTGA. V lost 10 bases, J lost 4 bases, and 19 bases lay in between. This CDR3 region has 14 residues. The CDR3 DNA sequence: TGTGCCAAGCCGCAGGACAGTACGATAGAGACCCAGTACTTC. Translation: CAKPQDSTIETQYF. The whole variable domain, filled in from reference TRBV7-3 and TRBJ2-5, reads GAGVSQTPSNKVTEKGKYVELRCDPISGHTALYWYRQSLGQGPEFLIYFQGTGAADDSGLPNDRFFAVRPEGSVSTLKIQRTERGDSAVYLCAKPQDSTIETQYFGPGTRLLVL.

This sequence joins TRBV29-1 and TRBJ2-3, with no clear D. V lost 8 bases and J lost 1, with 7 bases in between. The CDR3 length is 11 residues. The V gene's germline CDR1 is SQVTM and CDR2 ANQGSEA. The CDR3 sequence is CSLVGTDTQYF. The DNA of the CDR3 is TGCAGCTTGGTGGGCACAGATACGCAGTATTTT.

Details on this clonotype: This could be a read error, since a much larger clone is one nucleotide away. The J gene is TRBJ1-4, the V gene TRBV24-1; D call uncertain. Germline V CDR1 and CDR2: KGHDR, SFDVKD. This CDR3 contains 15 residues. Deletions cut 5 bases from V and 6 bases from J, with 15 bases between. The CDR3 loop is CATSALGFSDEKLFF. As DNA, the CDR3 is TGTGCCACCAGTGCCCTGGGATTCTCGGATGAAAAACTGTTTTTT.

The V and J genes are TRBV11-2 and TRBJ2-1, with TRBD1 identical over 10 bases. V shed 1 base, J shed 9 bases, and the junction held 6 bases outside the gene matches. CDR1 SGHAT and CDR2 FQNNGV come from the germline V gene. The CDR3 consists of 15 residues. CDR3: CASSLVGTGESEQFF. CDR3 nucleotides: TGTGCCAGCAGCTTAGTGGGGACAGGGGAGAGTGAGCAGTTCTTC.

This clonotype occurred many times. The V call is TRBV20-1, the J call TRBJ1-1; TRBD1 might be the D (5 bases). The germline gives CDR1 DFQATT, CDR2 SNEGSKA (reference sequence). The CDR3 spans 10 residues. V was shortened by 2 bases and J by 10 bases, with 8 bases between the two germline ends. This CDR3 is CSARQQGAFF. In DNA form, the CDR3 reads TGCAGTGCTAGACAGCAGGGAGCTTTCTTT.

This clonotype came up many times. The CDR3 loop reads CATSRVLDSPSYEQYF. CDR3 sequence (DNA): TGTGCCACCAGCAGAGTGTTGGACAGTCCCTCCTACGAGCAGTACTTC. The chain uses TRBV15 and TRBJ2-7; TRBD1 might be the D (6 bases). Germline V gene sequence: CDR1 LNHNV, CDR2 YYDKDF (reference sequence). The V gene lost 1 base and the J gene lost 0 bases, with 13 bases spanning the gap. The CDR3 covers 16 residues. The variable domain in full, with the rest retrieved from reference TRBV15 and TRBJ2-7, is DAMVIQNPRYQVTQFGKPVTLSCSQTLNHNVMYWYQQKSSQAPKLLFHYYDKDFNNEADTPDNFQSRRPNTSFCFLDIRSPGLGDTAMYLCATSRVLDSPSYEQYFGPGTRLTVT.

To note about this clonotype: Relative to the germline gene, one junction end is altered; a read error may explain this. The CDR3 protein is CASSLGPMNTEAFF. CDR3 in DNA: TGTGCCAGCAGCTTAGGACCGATGAACACGGAAGCTTTCTTT. This sequence joins TRBV11-3 and TRBJ1-1; no clear D gene. Germline V gene lookup returns CDR1 SGHNT and CDR2 YENEEA. The CDR3 contains 14 residues.

The rearrangement uses TRBV9 and TRBJ2-2; D might be TRBD1 or TRBD2, each matching 5 bases. V lost 3 bases and J lost 10, with 10 bases in between. In germline, CDR1 is SGDLS, CDR2 YYNGEE. The CDR3 totals 12 residues. The CDR3 coding sequence is TGTGCCAGCAGCGGTGGGACGGCGGAGCTGTTTTTT. Translation: CASSGGTAELFF.

This chain links TRBV20-1 with TRBJ1-1, with D possibly being TRBD1 (5 bases). The CDR3 spans 10 residues. V was shortened by 3 bases and J by 10 bases, with 9 bases between the two germline ends. Germline V gene lookup returns CDR1 DFQATT and CDR2 SNEGSKA (reference sequence). This chain's CDR3 is CSARGEGAFF. The CDR3 DNA follows: TGCAGTGCTAGGGGGGAAGGAGCTTTCTTT.

As regards this clonotype: A junction boundary mismatches the germline segment, possibly from a read error. The chain is built from TRBV7-2 and TRBJ1-5; D might be TRBD1 (5 bases). Germline-derived CDR1 and CDR2 are SGHTA and FQGNSA. There are 14 residues in the CDR3. The chain's CDR3 is CASSLGASVQPQHF. Here the CDR3 DNA reads TGTGCCAGCAGTTTAGGGGCCTCGGTTCAGCCCCAGCATTTT.

Worth noting for this clonotype: A much larger clone lies a single base off, so this may be a read error. This chain uses TRBV10-3 with TRBJ1-2; TRBD1 might be the D (5 bases). Trimming took 5 bases from V and 3 from J, leaving 13 bases between them. Germline CDR1 is ENHRY and CDR2 is SYGVKD. The CDR3 is made up of 14 amino acids. For the CDR3, the DNA is TGTGCCATCAGTTCCAGGGAAATAGACTATGGCTACACCTTC. Its translation: CAISSREIDYGYTF.

A remark on this clonotype: A much larger clone lies a single base off, so this may be a read error. The rearrangement links TRBV6-5 to TRBJ1-1, with D unresolved. CDR1 and CDR2 from the germline V gene are MNHEY and SVGAGI. Between the trimmed V and J ends, which lost 6 bases and 4 bases, there was a span of 6 bases. The CDR3 covers 11 residues. CDR3 in DNA: TGTGCCAGCAGCGGGGTCACTGAAGCTTTCTTT. It encodes CASSGVTEAFF.

This chain uses TRBV7-2 with TRBJ2-1; TRBD1 matches 7 bases. The CDR3 is 14 amino acids. Trimming removed 11 bases from V and 6 bases from J; junction bases left unmatched: 13. Germline-derived CDR1 and CDR2 are SGHTA and FQGNSA. CDR3 amino acids: CAWNNDRVRNEQFF. The CDR3 DNA is TGTGCCTGGAACAACGACAGGGTTCGCAATGAGCAGTTCTTC.

Turning to this clonotype: This could be a read error, since a much larger clone is one nucleotide away. The chain is built from TRBV5-5 and TRBJ2-1; TRBD2 might be the D (5 bases). The CDR3 covers 15 residues. Germline loops: CDR1 SGHKS, CDR2 YYEKEE (reference sequence). CDR3 in amino acids: CASSSAERAYNEPFF. The DNA for the CDR3 is TGTGCCAGCAGCTCGGCGGAGAGGGCCTACAATGAGCCGTTCTTC.

This clonotype appeared many times. This chain links TRBV7-9 with TRBJ2-1; 7 bases agree with TRBD2. The V gene end was trimmed by 6 bases and the J gene end by 12 bases; junction bases not matched to a gene: 11. From germline, CDR1 is SEHNR and CDR2 FQNEAQ (reference sequence). The CDR3 covers 13 residues. The CDR3 protein is CASRLAGEGTQFF. CDR3 sequence (DNA): TGTGCCAGCAGACTAGCCGGGGAGGGGACGCAGTTCTTC.

The chain couples TRBV7-2 to TRBJ1-5; 8 bases agree with TRBD1. Unmatched junction bases numbered 13, after V lost 3 bases and J lost 9 bases. Per germline, CDR1 SGHTA and CDR2 FQGNSA. This CDR3 has 16 amino acids. The chain's CDR3 is CASSLSRDRWQPPQHF. DNA of the CDR3: TGTGCCAGCAGCTTGTCCCGGGACAGGTGGCAACCGCCCCAGCATTTT.